Listed below are T cell receptor beta chains from one sample, sequenced in a study of cytomegalovirus exposure and HLA in healthy donors. Generated by immunoSEQ multiplex PCR, the TCRdb table keeps only in-frame clones and is missing some. This table has roughly 150,000 clones, around 77% appearing once. Sequencing input: PBMCs. The source of these receptors is a man aged 50-60 years in good health and CMV-seropositive. Both conserved end residues are part of each CDR3. Each record gives: D gene, V gene, J gene, clone size, CDR3 protein, CDR3 DNA. A D gene is named only where the DNA matches it firmly. The size of a clone is reported for some rows only, either as once, few or many, or as a class for expanded clones.

D: TRBD1
V: TRBV5-1
J: TRBJ2-7
size: once
CDR3: CASHGQGSYEQYF
DNA: TGCGCCAGCCATGGACAGGGCTCCTACGAGCAGTACTTC

D: NA
V: TRBV7-6
J: TRBJ2-4
size: NA
CDR3: CASSLGTLQNIQYF
DNA: TGTGCCAGCAGCCTCGGGACACTTCAAAACATTCAGTACTTC

D: NA
V: TRBV19
J: TRBJ2-2
size: NA
CDR3: CASSIGGGAGELFF
DNA: TGTGCCAGTAGTATAGGTGGAGGTGCCGGGGAGCTGTTTTTT

D: NA
V: TRBV7-9
J: TRBJ2-5
size: few
CDR3: CASRGAPEETQYF
DNA: TGTGCCAGCAGGGGGGCCCCGGAGGAGACCCAGTACTTC

D: TRBD1
V: TRBV7-7
J: TRBJ2-5
size: NA
CDR3: CASSLRQGGETQYF
DNA: TGTGCTAGCAGCTTAAGACAGGGGGGAGAGACCCAGTACTTC

D: TRBD1
V: TRBV5-1
J: TRBJ2-2
size: few
CDR3: CASSLRGLDTGELFF
DNA: TGCGCCAGCAGCTTGAGGGGGCTGGACACCGGGGAGCTGTTTTTT

D: NA
V: TRBV19
J: TRBJ1-2
size: NA
CDR3: CASPINGDTTYGYTF
DNA: TGTGCCAGTCCCATTAACGGGGACACGACTTATGGCTACACCTTC

D: TRBD2
V: TRBV28
J: TRBJ2-7
size: NA
CDR3: CASSLTGEGNVNEQYF
DNA: TGTGCCAGCAGTTTAACCGGGGAGGGCAACGTCAACGAGCAGTACTTC

D: TRBD2
V: TRBV9
J: TRBJ2-1
size: NA
CDR3: CASSVAPGTSGSYNEQFF
DNA: TGTGCCAGCAGCGTAGCCCCCGGGACTAGCGGTTCATACAATGAGCAGTTCTTC

D: NA
V: TRBV2
J: TRBJ1-1
size: once
CDR3: CASMGWEDLNTEAFF
DNA: TGTGCCAGCATGGGGTGGGAGGACTTGAACACTGAAGCTTTCTTT

D: NA
V: TRBV21-1
J: TRBJ2-2
size: few
CDR3: CASSIFRGPAGELFF
DNA: TGTGCCAGCAGCATATTCAGGGGGCCGGCCGGGGAGCTGTTTTTT

D: TRBD2
V: TRBV7-8
J: TRBJ2-1
size: NA
CDR3: CASTSGGGVLAATTYNEQFF
DNA: TGTGCCAGCACGTCGGGGGGAGGAGTACTAGCGGCTACTACCTACAATGAGCAGTTCTTC

D: NA
V: TRBV2
J: TRBJ1-6
size: NA
CDR3: CASTLLQGGNSPLHF
DNA: TGTGCCAGCACCCTACTCCAGGGAGGTAATTCACCCCTCCACTTT

D: TRBD2
V: TRBV7-2
J: TRBJ2-7
size: NA
CDR3: CASSLGGTSGYSYEQYF
DNA: TGTGCCAGCAGCTTAGGGGGGACTAGCGGGTATTCCTACGAGCAGTACTTC

D: NA
V: TRBV5-8
J: TRBJ1-5
size: NA
CDR3: CASSYRESNQPQHF
DNA: TGTGCCAGCAGCTACAGGGAGAGCAATCAGCCCCAGCATTTT

D: NA
V: TRBV28
J: TRBJ1-5
size: NA
CDR3: CASSSPEGVSNQPQHF
DNA: TGTGCCAGCAGTTCCCCTGAGGGAGTTAGCAATCAGCCCCAGCATTTT

D: TRBD2
V: TRBV9
J: TRBJ2-7
size: few
CDR3: CASSRGGDGAYEQYF
DNA: TGTGCCAGCAGCCGGGGAGGGGACGGCGCCTACGAGCAGTACTTC

D: NA
V: TRBV13
J: TRBJ2-7
size: NA
CDR3: CASSIRLTGSYEQYF
DNA: TGTGCCAGCAGCATAAGATTGACGGGTTCCTACGAGCAGTACTTC

D: TRBD1
V: TRBV19
J: TRBJ1-1
size: NA
CDR3: CASRDGQATKAFF
DNA: TGTGCCAGTAGGGACGGACAGGCCACTAAAGCTTTCTTT

D: TRBD1
V: TRBV6-1
J: TRBJ1-1
size: few
CDR3: CASSARGQGRTEAFF
DNA: TGTGCCAGCAGTGCCCGCGGACAGGGGAGGACTGAAGCTTTCTTT